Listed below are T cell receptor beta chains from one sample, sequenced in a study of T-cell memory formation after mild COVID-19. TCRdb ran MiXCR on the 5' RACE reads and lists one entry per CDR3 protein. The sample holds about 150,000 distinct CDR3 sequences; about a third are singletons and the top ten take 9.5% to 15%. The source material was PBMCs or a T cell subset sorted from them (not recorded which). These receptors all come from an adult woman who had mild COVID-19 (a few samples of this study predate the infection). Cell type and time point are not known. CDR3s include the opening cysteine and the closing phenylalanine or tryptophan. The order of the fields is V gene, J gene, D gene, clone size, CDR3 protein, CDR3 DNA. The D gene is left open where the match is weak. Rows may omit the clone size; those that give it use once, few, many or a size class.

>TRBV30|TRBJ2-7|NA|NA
CAWSTRQGRRPYEQYF
TGTGCCTGGAGTACCCGCCAGGGGCGTCGGCCCTACGAGCAGTACTTC
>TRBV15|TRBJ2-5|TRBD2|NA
CATSRATSGAETQYF
TGTGCCACCAGCAGGGCGACTAGCGGGGCGGAGACCCAGTACTTC
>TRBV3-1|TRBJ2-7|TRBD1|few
CASMMGTGGSYEQYF
TGTGCCAGCATGATGGGGACAGGGGGCTCCTACGAGCAGTACTTC
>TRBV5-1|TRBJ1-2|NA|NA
CASSLGVGVYGYTF
TGCGCCAGCAGCTTGGGGGTTGGAGTCTATGGCTACACCTTC
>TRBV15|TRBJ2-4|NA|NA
CATSRPYTRGSKNIQYF
TGTGCCACCAGCAGACCGTACACGAGGGGTTCCAAAAACATTCAGTACTTC
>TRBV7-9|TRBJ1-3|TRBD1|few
CASSGTGDTIYF
TGTGCCAGCAGCGGAACAGGGGACACCATATATTTT
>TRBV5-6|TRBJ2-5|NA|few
CASSLKKIETQYF
TGTGCCAGCAGCTTGAAAAAAATCGAGACCCAGTACTTC
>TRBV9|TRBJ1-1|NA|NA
CASSVGTRNTEAFF
TGTGCCAGCAGCGTTGGGACGCGGAACACTGAAGCTTTCTTT
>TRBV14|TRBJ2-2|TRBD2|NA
CASSFITSGTGELFF
TGTGCCAGCAGCTTCATCACTAGCGGCACCGGGGAGCTGTTTTTT
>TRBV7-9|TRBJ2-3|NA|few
CASSVPGFLFTDTQYF
TGTGCCAGCAGCGTTCCAGGGTTCCTCTTCACAGATACGCAGTATTTT
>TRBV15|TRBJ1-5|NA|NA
CATSRDLRGNQPQHF
TGTGCCACCAGCAGAGATCTAAGGGGTAATCAGCCCCAGCATTTT
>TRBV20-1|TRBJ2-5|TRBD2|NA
CSARDPVSGRAGTQYF
TGCAGTGCTAGAGATCCAGTTAGCGGGAGGGCCGGGACCCAGTACTTC
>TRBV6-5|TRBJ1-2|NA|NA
CASSTGTNYGYTF
TGTGCCAGCAGCACCGGGACAAACTATGGCTACACCTTC
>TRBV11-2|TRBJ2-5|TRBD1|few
CASSPTSLTGGKETQYF
TGTGCCAGCAGCCCTACCTCCTTGACAGGGGGCAAGGAGACCCAGTACTTC
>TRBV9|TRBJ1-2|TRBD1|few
CASSGTGRPYTF
TGTGCCAGCAGCGGGACAGGGCGCCCCTATACCTTC
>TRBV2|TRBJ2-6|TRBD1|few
CAITGGSGANVLTF
TGTGCCATAACAGGGGGATCTGGGGCCAACGTCCTGACTTTC
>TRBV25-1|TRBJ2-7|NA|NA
CASIGGSGYEQYF
TGTGCCAGCATCGGGGGCAGCGGATACGAGCAGTACTTC
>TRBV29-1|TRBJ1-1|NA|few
CSVRVSTEAFF
TGCAGCGTCCGAGTTAGCACTGAAGCTTTCTTT
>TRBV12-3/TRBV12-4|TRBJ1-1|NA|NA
CASSLGYTKSEAFF
TGTGCCAGCAGTTTAGGTTACACAAAATCTGAAGCTTTCTTT
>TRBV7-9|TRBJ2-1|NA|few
CASSSTGTFNEQFF
TGTGCCAGCAGCTCAACCGGGACCTTTAATGAGCAGTTCTTC
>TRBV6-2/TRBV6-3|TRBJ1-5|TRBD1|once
CASSYVGTGSLNQPQHF
TGTGCCAGCAGTTACGTCGGGACAGGTTCCCTCAATCAGCCCCAGCATTTT
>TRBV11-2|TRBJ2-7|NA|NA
CASSPRQVSYEQYF
TGTGCCAGCAGCCCACGACAGGTCTCCTACGAGCAGTACTTC
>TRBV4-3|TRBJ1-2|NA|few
CASSQDPGQPYGYTF
TGCGCCAGCAGCCAAGACCCCGGACAGCCCTATGGCTACACCTTC
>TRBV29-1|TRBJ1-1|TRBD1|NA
CSVHTGVRAFF
TGCAGCGTCCATACAGGGGTGAGGGCTTTCTTT
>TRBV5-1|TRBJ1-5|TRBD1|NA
CASSLGQGASQPQHF
TGCGCCAGCAGCTTGGGGCAGGGGGCGAGCCAGCCCCAGCATTTT
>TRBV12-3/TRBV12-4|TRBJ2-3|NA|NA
CASSFPRRRLTQYF
TGTGCCAGCAGTTTCCCGAGGAGGAGATTAACGCAGTATTTT
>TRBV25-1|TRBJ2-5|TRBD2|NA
CASSWRSGETQYF
TGTGCCAGCAGTTGGCGTAGCGGGGAGACCCAGTACTTC
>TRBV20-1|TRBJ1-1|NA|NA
CSADPGGLGIAAEAFF
TGCAGTGCTGACCCGGGGGGGCTCGGGATCGCGGCTGAAGCTTTCTTT
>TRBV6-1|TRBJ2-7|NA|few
CASSRTGSSYEQYF
TGTGCCAGCAGCCGGACCGGAAGCTCCTACGAGCAGTACTTC
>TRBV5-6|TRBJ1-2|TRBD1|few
CASTKGQTEPFYGYTF
TGTGCCAGCACCAAGGGACAGACCGAACCCTTCTATGGCTACACCTTC
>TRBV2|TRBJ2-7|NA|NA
CASRREDSSYEQYF
TGTGCCAGCAGAAGGGAGGACAGCTCCTACGAGCAGTACTTC
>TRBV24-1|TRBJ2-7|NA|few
CATSSGSYEQYF
TGTGCCACCAGCTCAGGGTCCTACGAGCAGTACTTC